Following are 10 T cell receptor beta chains from one sample sequenced in a study of T cells in Graves' hyperthyroidism and ophthalmopathy. Using RNA transcripts as the source, TCR beta CDR3 regions were amplified. First-round RT-PCR targeting the TCR CDR3 was performed with the HTBI primer set. TCRdb processed the multiplex PCR reads anew with MiXCR; each CDR3 protein has one entry. This sample yields more than 300,000 distinct CDR3 sequences, of which about 15% are seen a single time; around a third belongs to the top ten. Sequences were obtained from blood. Every receptor here comes from a woman aged 25 to 45 with Graves' hyperthyroidism that later progressed to Graves' ophthalmopathy.

This clonotype was observed many times. The chain carries TRBV7-8 and TRBJ2-3; tentatively, D is TRBD2 (6 bases). Germline CDR1 and CDR2: SGHVS and FQNEAQ. V lost 1 base, J lost 1 base, and 9 bases lay in between. The CDR3 totals 15 residues. CDR3 protein: CASSLGRGGTDTQYF. CDR3 in DNA: TGTGCCAGCAGCTTAGGGAGGGGAGGCACAGATACGCAGTATTTT. Full variable domain (remainder filled in from reference TRBV7-8 and TRBJ2-3): GAGVSQSPRYKVAKRGQDVALRCDPISGHVSLFWYQQALGQGPEFLTYFQNEAQLDKSGLPSDRFFAERPEGSVSTLKIQRTQQEDSAVYLCASSLGRGGTDTQYFGPGTRLTVL.

The chain links TRBV19 to TRBJ2-1; a weak D match, TRBD2 (6 bases). The CDR3 runs 15 residues. Germline V CDR1 and CDR2: LNHDA, SQIVND (reference sequence). V was pared by 5 bases and J by 7 bases, with 18 bases between. Written as DNA, the CDR3 is TGTGCCAGTAGTCTCCGGGACTCCCATATGAATGAGCAGTTCTTC. This translates into CASSLRDSHMNEQFF.

The chain carries TRBV27 and TRBJ2-5; D remains unclear. V was cut by 3 bases and J by 13 bases, with 15 bases left in between. CDR1 MNHEY and CDR2 SMNVEV come from the germline V gene (reference sequence). This CDR3 has 12 amino acids. The CDR3 sequence is CASSLDTTKMYF. The CDR3 region has the DNA TGTGCCAGCAGTTTGGATACTACCAAGATGTACTTC.

In its sample, this clonotype was seen many times. J is TRBJ2-3 and V is TRBV11-3; 13 nucleotides align to TRBD2. Germline V CDR1 and CDR2: SGHNT, YENEEA. CDR3 length equals 14 residues. V lost 5 bases, J lost 6 bases, and 2 bases stayed unmatched. CDR3 protein: CASSTSGREDTQYF. As DNA, the CDR3 is TGTGCCAGCAGCACTAGCGGGAGGGAGGATACGCAGTATTTT.

The CDR3 reads CASSRERQPQHF. In DNA form, the CDR3 reads TGTGCCAGTTCCAGAGAGCGGCAGCCCCAGCATTTT. The genes are TRBV19 and TRBJ1-5; D call uncertain. The CDR3 is made up of 12 amino acids. The germline gives CDR1 LNHDA, CDR2 SQIVND (reference sequence). V gave up 8 bases and J gave up 7 bases, with 12 bases separating them.

This clonotype was seen at least ten times. This CDR3 reads CASSGRSGRAFDFGTDTQYF. The CDR3 DNA reads TGTGCCAGCAGCGGTCGTAGCGGGAGGGCCTTTGATTTCGGCACAGATACGCAGTATTTT. The rearrangement uses TRBV9 and TRBJ2-3; the match to TRBD2 covers 11 bases. This CDR3 is 20 amino acids long. Germline-derived CDR1 and CDR2 are SGDLS and YYNGEE. V lost 3 bases and J lost 1; bases outside the gene matches: 16.

The sample holds a few counts of this clonotype. The chain carries TRBV7-9 and TRBJ2-2; D ambiguous. The CDR3 runs to 14 residues. Germline CDR1 reads SEHNR; CDR2 reads FQNEAQ (reference sequence). Trimming took 8 bases from V and 1 from J, leaving 11 bases between them. In DNA form, the CDR3 reads TGTGCCAGCCTTTCAGGCGGGAACACCGGGGAGCTGTTTTTT. This sequence encodes CASLSGGNTGELFF.

The gene calls are TRBV6-1 and TRBJ1-5; D unresolved. V gave up 6 bases and J gave up 3 bases, with 18 bases separating them. From germline, CDR1 is MNHNS and CDR2 SASEGT. This CDR3 spans 16 amino acids. CDR3 residues: CASSPWEGGFNQPQHF. For the CDR3, the DNA is TGTGCCAGCAGCCCATGGGAGGGAGGCTTCAATCAGCCCCAGCATTTT.

J is TRBJ2-7 and V is TRBV11-3; TRBD1 matches at 10 bases. Germline V gives CDR1 SGHNT, CDR2 YENEEA. The V and J ends lost 3 bases and 1 base, in that order; junction bases with no gene match: 6. The CDR3 contains 16 residues. DNA for the CDR3: TGTGCCAGCAGCTTTACAAGGACAGGGGGGTCCTACGAGCAGTACTTC. This codes for CASSFTRTGGSYEQYF.

V is TRBV5-8 and J is TRBJ2-1; no reliable D call. Trimming left V 4 bases short and J 9 bases short, with 14 bases between. CDR3 length equals 13 residues. Germline CDR1 is SGHTS and CDR2 is YDEGEE. CDR3 loop: CASSPISRGEQFF. In nucleotides, the CDR3 is TGTGCCAGCAGCCCAATCTCCCGAGGTGAGCAGTTCTTC.